These T cell receptor beta chains were read from a single sample in a study of cytomegalovirus exposure and HLA in healthy donors. Assay used: immunoSEQ multiplex PCR; TCRdb lists only in-frame clones, some missing. Of approximately 250,000 clones in the sample, 78% were seen once. Sequencing was performed on PBMCs. These receptors all come from a boy between 10 and 17 years old in good health and CMV-seronegative. Both conserved end residues are part of each CDR3. Fields, in order: D gene, J gene, V gene, clone size, CDR3 DNA, CDR3 protein. D genes are given only for firm matches. Only some rows state a clone size, as once, few, many or a class for expanded clones.

TRBD1 TRBJ1-1 TRBV5-4 few TGTGCCAGCAGTTCTCCGACAGGGCGGGTAAACACTGAAGCTTTCTTT CASSSPTGRVNTEAFF
- TRBJ1-1 TRBV5-1 few TGCGCCAGCAGCGTTCAACAGGGTGTGAACACTGAAGCTTTCTTT CASSVQQGVNTEAFF
- TRBJ2-2 TRBV6-4 - TGTGCCAGCAGTAAAGGGGCGAACACCGGGGAGCTGTTTTTT CASSKGANTGELFF
- TRBJ2-1 TRBV5-6 - TGTGCCAGCAGCACTCCGAGGAGGGGCCATGAGCAGTTCTTC CASSTPRRGHEQFF
- TRBJ2-1 TRBV5-1 - TGCGCCAGCAGCCTTAGGACAGCGTGGGATGAGCAGTTCTTC CASSLRTAWDEQFF
TRBD2 TRBJ2-3 TRBV7-3 - TGTGCCAGCAGTTTTGCTAGCGGGGGGACCACAGATACGCAGTATTTT CASSFASGGTTDTQYF
TRBD1 TRBJ2-1 TRBV15 - TGTGCCACCAGCGCCCGACAGGGGAAACAGTTCTTC CATSARQGKQFF
TRBD1 TRBJ1-1 TRBV19 - TGTGCCAGTAAAGGGGGCTGGTACACTGAAGCTTTCTTT CASKGGWYTEAFF
TRBD2 TRBJ2-1 TRBV7-9 - TGTGCCAGCAGCCCGACAGGACTAGCGGGAAATGAGCAGTTCTTC CASSPTGLAGNEQFF
- TRBJ2-2 TRBV9 - TGTGCCAGCAGCGTCACAGGTACCGGGGAGCTGTTTTTT CASSVTGTGELFF
- TRBJ2-5 TRBV2 - TGTGCCAGCAGTGCCCAGACATACAAAGAGACCCAGTACTTC CASSAQTYKETQYF
TRBD2 TRBJ2-7 TRBV7-8 once TGTGCCAGCAGCTTGGGGGAGGGCCCCAGCTCCTACGAGCAGTACTTC CASSLGEGPSSYEQYF
- TRBJ2-7 TRBV15 - TGTGCCACCAGCAGAGACCCTCCCAGCGGGTCCTACGAGCAGTACTTC CATSRDPPSGSYEQYF
TRBD2 TRBJ2-7 TRBV5-1 - TGCGCCAGCACTCTGGAAGCGGGGGAAAGCTACGAGCAGTACTTC CASTLEAGESYEQYF
- TRBJ1-2 TRBV5-1 - TGCGCCAGCAGCTTGCCCGACGGACCGGGAAATGACTACACCTTC CASSLPDGPGNDYTF
- TRBJ1-2 TRBV18 - TGTGCCAGCTCACCAACCCTTGACGCTTCAGGGTACTATGGCTACACCTTC CASSPTLDASGYYGYTF
- TRBJ2-7 TRBV5-6 - TGTGCCAGCAGCTTGGACAGTTACTCCTACGAGCAGTACTTC CASSLDSYSYEQYF
- TRBJ2-7 TRBV7-9 once TGTGCCAGCAGCTTAGACGCCCTCGGGGAGCAGTACTTC CASSLDALGEQYF
- TRBJ1-5 TRBV6-5 - TGTGCCAGCAGCGTGGGGCACTATAGCAATCAGCCCCAGCATTTT CASSVGHYSNQPQHF
TRBD1 TRBJ2-3 TRBV2 - TGTGCCAGCAGCGACTCCGGGACAGGGGGAGATACGCAGTATTTT CASSDSGTGGDTQYF
TRBD1 TRBJ1-2 TRBV10-3 - TGTGCCATCAGTGAGGGGGACAGGGTCTATGGCTACACCTTC CAISEGDRVYGYTF
TRBD2 TRBJ2-3 TRBV2 - TGTGCCAGCAGTGAAATAGCGGGAGTTCGATCAGATACGCAGTATTTT CASSEIAGVRSDTQYF
TRBD2 TRBJ2-3 TRBV2 - TGTGCCAGCAGTTGGGCTAGCGGGAACACAGATACGCAGTATTTT CASSWASGNTDTQYF
TRBD1 TRBJ1-1 TRBV30 - TGTGCCTGGAGTGACCTCAGGGGGCGGACTGAAGCTTTCTTT CAWSDLRGRTEAFF
TRBD2 TRBJ2-3 TRBV30 - TGTGCCTGGAGCGAGGGACTAGCGGAATTCACAGATACGCAGTATTTT CAWSEGLAEFTDTQYF
- TRBJ2-1 TRBV11-2 - TGTGCCAGCAGCTTAGTCACTAGCTCCTACAATGAGCAGTTCTTC CASSLVTSSYNEQFF
TRBD1 TRBJ2-1 TRBV6-5 - TGTGCCAGCAGAGACAGGGGGAGGGAGCAGTTCTTC CASRDRGREQFF
TRBD1 TRBJ1-5 TRBV6-1 - TGTGCCAGCAGTGAGAACAGGGGGGTAACCCAGCCCCAGCATTTT CASSENRGVTQPQHF
TRBD1 TRBJ2-1 TRBV11-2 few TGTGCCAGCAGATCGACGGGACAGCTAATCAATGAGCAGTTCTTC CASRSTGQLINEQFF
- TRBJ1-6 TRBV9 - TGTGCCAGCAGCGTAGGAGCCCATCGTACAGGGCCCAATTCACCCCTCCACTTT CASSVGAHRTGPNSPLHF
- TRBJ2-6 TRBV30 few TGTGCCTGGACCCTGGCAGGGGCCAACGTCCTGACTTTC CAWTLAGANVLTF
- TRBJ1-5 TRBV5-1 - TGCGCCAGCAGCTTGAATCGTGGCCAGCCCCAGCATTTT CASSLNRGQPQHF
- TRBJ2-7 TRBV6-6 few TGTGCCAGCAGTTACCGGGGGAGCGAGCAGTACTTC CASSYRGSEQYF
- TRBJ1-2 TRBV5-4 - TGTGCCAGCAGCCTGACCATCCGGGGGGACTATGGCTACACCTTC CASSLTIRGDYGYTF
- TRBJ1-6 TRBV5-6 - TGTGCCAGCAGCTTGAGGACAGTTAATTCACCCCTCCACTTT CASSLRTVNSPLHF
- TRBJ2-5 TRBV6-6 - TGTGCCAGCAGAGGGCGGGGTCTACAAGAGACCCAGTACTTC CASRGRGLQETQYF
- TRBJ2-7 TRBV5-4 - TGTGCCGCCCGGCGGGCGGATACCTACGAGCAGTACTTC CAARRADTYEQYF
- TRBJ2-1 TRBV5-4 - TGTGCCAGCAGCGCAGACCCGGGCTCCTACAATGAGCAGTTCTTC CASSADPGSYNEQFF
TRBD1 TRBJ1-1 TRBV5-6 - TGTGCCAGCAGCCGCGAACAGGGGGCGTGGGGGGTCACTGAAGCTTTCTTT CASSREQGAWGVTEAFF
- TRBJ2-1 TRBV5-4 - TGTGCCAGCAGCTTTAATATCTTGCGGGAAGTTTCCTACAATGAGCAGTTCTTC CASSFNILREVSYNEQFF
TRBD1 TRBJ1-2 TRBV19 - TGTGCCAGTAGTACCCAAGGACAGGGAGGATATGGCTACACCTTC CASSTQGQGGYGYTF
TRBD1 TRBJ1-4 TRBV29-1 once TGCAGCGATCCGGGGACAGGGCGTGAAAAACTGTTTTTT CSDPGTGREKLFF
- TRBJ1-2 TRBV7-2 - TGTGCCAGCAGCTTAGCCGGTCGGGGCTACACCTTC CASSLAGRGYTF
- TRBJ2-3 TRBV7-3 - TGTGCCAGCAGCTCCGGAGGTACGCAGTATTTT CASSSGGTQYF
- TRBJ2-5 TRBV30 few TGTGCCTGGAGTATAGATAATCAAGAGACCCAGTACTTC CAWSIDNQETQYF